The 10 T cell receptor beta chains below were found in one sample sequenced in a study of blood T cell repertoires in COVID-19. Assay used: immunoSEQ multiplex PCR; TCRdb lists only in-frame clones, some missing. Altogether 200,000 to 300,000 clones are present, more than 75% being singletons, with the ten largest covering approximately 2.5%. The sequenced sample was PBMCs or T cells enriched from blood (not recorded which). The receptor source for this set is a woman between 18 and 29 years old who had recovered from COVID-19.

In DNA, the CDR3 is TGCGCCAGCAGCTTTCGGGACAGGGAATCAGATACGCAGTATTTT. This translates into CASSFRDRESDTQYF. The chain has TRBV5-1 and TRBJ2-3; 9 positions agree with TRBD1. Losses at the gene ends were 2 bases for V and 4 bases for J; bases not matched to a gene: 5. The CDR3 has 15 amino acids. Germline loops: CDR1 SGHRS, CDR2 YFSETQ. The full variable domain, rest sourced from reference TRBV5-1 and TRBJ2-3, is KAGVTQTPRYLIKTRGQQVTLSCSPISGHRSVSWYQQTPGQGLQFLFEYFSETQRNKGNFPGRFSGRQFSNSRSEMNVSTLELGDSALYLCASSFRDRESDTQYFGPGTRLTVL.

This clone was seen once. Here the CDR3 reads CASSQDVTGRQETQYF. The CDR3 coding sequence is TGCGCCAGCAGCCAAGATGTAACAGGGCGCCAAGAGACCCAGTACTTC. The V gene is TRBV4-3, the J gene TRBJ2-5; TRBD1 might be the D (6 bases). Trimming cost V 0 bases and J 1 base, with 12 bases left between them. Germline assignment: CDR1 LGHNA and CDR2 YSLEER. CDR3 length: 16 amino acids.

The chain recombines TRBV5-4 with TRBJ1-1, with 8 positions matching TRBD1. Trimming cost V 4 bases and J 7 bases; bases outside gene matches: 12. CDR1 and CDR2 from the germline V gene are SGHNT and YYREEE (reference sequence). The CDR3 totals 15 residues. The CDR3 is CASSPGMGGTGEAFF. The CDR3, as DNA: TGTGCCAGCAGCCCCGGGATGGGCGGGACAGGTGAAGCTTTCTTT.

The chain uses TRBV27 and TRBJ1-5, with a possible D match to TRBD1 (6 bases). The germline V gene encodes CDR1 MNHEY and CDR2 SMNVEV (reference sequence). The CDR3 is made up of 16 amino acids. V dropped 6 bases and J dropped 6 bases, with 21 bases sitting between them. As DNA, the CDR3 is TGTGCCAGCAGCCCCAACCTTTCAGGGGCACGTCAGCCCCAGCATTTT. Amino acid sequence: CASSPNLSGARQPQHF.

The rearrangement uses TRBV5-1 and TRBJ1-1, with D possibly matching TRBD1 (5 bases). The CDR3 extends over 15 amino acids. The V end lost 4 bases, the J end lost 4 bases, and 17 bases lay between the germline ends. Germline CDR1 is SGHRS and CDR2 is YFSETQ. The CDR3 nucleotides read TGCGCCAGCAGCCTGGGGGATCAGGGAAGCACTGAAGCTTTCTTT. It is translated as CASSLGDQGSTEAFF.

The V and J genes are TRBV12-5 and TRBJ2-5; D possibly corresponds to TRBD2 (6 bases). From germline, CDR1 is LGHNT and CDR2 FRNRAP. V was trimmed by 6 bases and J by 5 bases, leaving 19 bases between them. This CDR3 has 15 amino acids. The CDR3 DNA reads TGTGCTAGTGGCTTAGCGGACCCGAAGCGGGAGACCCAGTACTTC. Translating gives CASGLADPKRETQYF. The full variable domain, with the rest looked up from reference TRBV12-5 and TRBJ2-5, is DARVTQTPRHKVTEMGQEVTMRCQPILGHNTVFWYRQTMMQGLELLAYFRNRAPLDDSGMPKDRFSAEMPDATLATLKIQPSEPRDSAVYFCASGLADPKRETQYFGPGTRLLVL.

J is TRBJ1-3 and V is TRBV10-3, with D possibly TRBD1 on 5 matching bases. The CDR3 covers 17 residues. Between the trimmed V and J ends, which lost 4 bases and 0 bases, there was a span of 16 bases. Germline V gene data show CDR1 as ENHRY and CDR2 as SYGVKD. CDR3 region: CAISGPPGPNSGNTIYF. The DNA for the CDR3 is TGTGCCATCAGTGGCCCCCCAGGGCCCAACTCTGGAAACACCATATATTTT.

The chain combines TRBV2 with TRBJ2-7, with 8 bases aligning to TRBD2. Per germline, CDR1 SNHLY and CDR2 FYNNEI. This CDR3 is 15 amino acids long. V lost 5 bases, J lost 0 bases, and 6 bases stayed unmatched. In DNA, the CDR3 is TGTGCCAGCAGTCGCCTAGCGGGCTACTCCTACGAGCAGTACTTC. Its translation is CASSRLAGYSYEQYF.

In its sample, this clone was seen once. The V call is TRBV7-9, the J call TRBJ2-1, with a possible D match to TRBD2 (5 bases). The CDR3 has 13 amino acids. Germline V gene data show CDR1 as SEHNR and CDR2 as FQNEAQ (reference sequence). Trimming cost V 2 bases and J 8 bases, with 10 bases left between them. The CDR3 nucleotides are TGTGCCAGCAGCTTAAAGGCGGGCCATGAGCAGTTCTTC. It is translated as CASSLKAGHEQFF.

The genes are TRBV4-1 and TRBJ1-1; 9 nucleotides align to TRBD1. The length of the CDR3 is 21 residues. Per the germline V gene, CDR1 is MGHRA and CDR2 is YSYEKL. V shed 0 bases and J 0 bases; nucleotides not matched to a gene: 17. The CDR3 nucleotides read TGCGCCAGCAGCCAAGATGTCCCCATTGGGACAGGGCTCTTCCTGAACACTGAAGCTTTCTTT. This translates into CASSQDVPIGTGLFLNTEAFF.